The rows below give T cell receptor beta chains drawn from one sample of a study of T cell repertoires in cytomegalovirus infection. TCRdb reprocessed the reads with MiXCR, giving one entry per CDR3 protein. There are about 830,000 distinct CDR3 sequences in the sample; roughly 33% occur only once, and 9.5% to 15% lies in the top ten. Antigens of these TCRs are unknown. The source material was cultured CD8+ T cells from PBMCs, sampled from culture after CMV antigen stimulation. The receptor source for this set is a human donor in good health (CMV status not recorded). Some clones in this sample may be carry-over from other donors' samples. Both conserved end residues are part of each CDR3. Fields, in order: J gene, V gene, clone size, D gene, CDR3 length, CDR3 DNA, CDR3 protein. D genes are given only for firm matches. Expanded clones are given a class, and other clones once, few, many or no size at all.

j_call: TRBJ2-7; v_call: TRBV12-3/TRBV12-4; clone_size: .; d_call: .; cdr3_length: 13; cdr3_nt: TGTGCCATCGCGACCGCGGATTCCTACGAGCAGTACTTC; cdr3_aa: CAIATADSYEQYF
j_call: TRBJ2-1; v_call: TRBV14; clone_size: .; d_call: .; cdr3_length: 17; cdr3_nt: TGTGCCAGCAGCCATCCCTATGGACAGTTCTCCTACAATGAGCAGTTCTTC; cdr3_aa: CASSHPYGQFSYNEQFF
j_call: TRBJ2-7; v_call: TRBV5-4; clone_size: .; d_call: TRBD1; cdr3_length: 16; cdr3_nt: TGTGCCAGCAGCTCAAGGGGGGGGACAGGGAACTACGAGCAGTACTTC; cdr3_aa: CASSSRGGTGNYEQYF
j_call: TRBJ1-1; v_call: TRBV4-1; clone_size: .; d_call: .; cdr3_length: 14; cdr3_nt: TGCGCCAGCAGCCAAGAGGTCATTAGGACAGTGGCTTTCTTT; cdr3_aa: CASSQEVIRTVAFF
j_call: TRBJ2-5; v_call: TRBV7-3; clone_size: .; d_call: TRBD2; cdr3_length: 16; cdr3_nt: TGTGCCAGCAGCTCAAGGACTAGCGGGGGGGAAGAGATCCAGTACTTC; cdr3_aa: CASSSRTSGGEEIQYF
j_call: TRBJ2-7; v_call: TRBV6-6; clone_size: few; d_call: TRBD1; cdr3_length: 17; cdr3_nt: TGTGCCAGCAGCCCGAAGCCACTGACAGGGTTGTTGCGCGAGCAGTACTTC; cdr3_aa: CASSPKPLTGLLREQYF
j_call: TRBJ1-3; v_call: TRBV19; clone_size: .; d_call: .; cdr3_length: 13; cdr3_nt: TGTGCCATCAGGGAGGACTCTGGAAACACCATATATTTT; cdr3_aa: CAIREDSGNTIYF
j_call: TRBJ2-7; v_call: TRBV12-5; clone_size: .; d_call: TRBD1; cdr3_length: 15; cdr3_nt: TGTGCTAGTGGCCTAAGATCCGGGACAGCCTACGAGCAGTACTTC; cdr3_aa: CASGLRSGTAYEQYF
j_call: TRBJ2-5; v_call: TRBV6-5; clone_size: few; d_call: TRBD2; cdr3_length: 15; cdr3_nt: TGTGCCAGCAGTTATCCCGGGGGGACTGGAGAGACCCAGTACTTC; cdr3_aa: CASSYPGGTGETQYF
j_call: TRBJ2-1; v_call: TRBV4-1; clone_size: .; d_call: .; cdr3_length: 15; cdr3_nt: TGCGCCAGCAGCCAAGATGGGGAGGCGGACGGGGAGCAGTTCTTC; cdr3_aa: CASSQDGEADGEQFF
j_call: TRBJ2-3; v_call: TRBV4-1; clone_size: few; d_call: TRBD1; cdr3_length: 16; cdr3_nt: TGCGCCAGCAGCCACACCGGGACAGGGATCACAGATACGCAGTATTTT; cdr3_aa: CASSHTGTGITDTQYF
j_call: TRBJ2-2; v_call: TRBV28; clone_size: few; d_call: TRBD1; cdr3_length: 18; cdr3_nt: TGTGCCAGCAGTTCCACACTCACAGGGGGCTTGAACACCGGGGAGCTGTTTTTT; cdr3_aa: CASSSTLTGGLNTGELFF
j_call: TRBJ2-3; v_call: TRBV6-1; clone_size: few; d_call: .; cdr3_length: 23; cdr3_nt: TGTGCCAGCAGTGACCCTAGGGTCCCGACCGGGGGAGATCGATATTCTAGCACAGATACGCAGTATTTT; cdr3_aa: CASSDPRVPTGGDRYSSTDTQYF
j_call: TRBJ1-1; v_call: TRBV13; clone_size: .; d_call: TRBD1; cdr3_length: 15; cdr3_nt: TGTGCCAGCAGCGCGACCCAGGGGGCTTCCACTGAAGCTTTCTTT; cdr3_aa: CASSATQGASTEAFF
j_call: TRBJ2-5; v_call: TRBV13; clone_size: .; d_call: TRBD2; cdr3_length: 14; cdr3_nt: TGTGCCAGCAGCTTAGGACTAGCGGGGAGCGACCAGTACTTC; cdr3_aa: CASSLGLAGSDQYF
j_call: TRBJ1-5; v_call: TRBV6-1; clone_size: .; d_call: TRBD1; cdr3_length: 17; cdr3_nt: TGTGCCAGCAGTGAATTTTACGATGGGACAGGGACAGAGCCCCAGCATTTT; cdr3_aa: CASSEFYDGTGTEPQHF
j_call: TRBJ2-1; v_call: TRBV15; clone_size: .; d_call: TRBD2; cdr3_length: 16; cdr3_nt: TGTGCCACCAGCAGAGATGGCCTAGCGGGGGACAATGAGCAGTTCTTT; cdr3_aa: CATSRDGLAGDNEQFF
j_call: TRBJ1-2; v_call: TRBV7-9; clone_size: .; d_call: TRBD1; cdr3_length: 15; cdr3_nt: TGTGCCAGCAGCTCATCGGGACAGATTAACTATGGCTACACCTTC; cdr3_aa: CASSSSGQINYGYTF
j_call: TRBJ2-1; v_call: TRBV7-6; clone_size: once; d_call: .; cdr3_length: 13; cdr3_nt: TGTGCCAGCAGCTCTGGGATAGGCAATGAGCAGTTCTTC; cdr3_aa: CASSSGIGNEQFF
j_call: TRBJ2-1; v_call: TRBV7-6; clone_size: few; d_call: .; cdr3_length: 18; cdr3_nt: TGTGCCAGCAGCTTGAATCAGAACGGGGGGCGGACCTACAATGAGCAGTTCTTC; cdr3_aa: CASSLNQNGGRTYNEQFF
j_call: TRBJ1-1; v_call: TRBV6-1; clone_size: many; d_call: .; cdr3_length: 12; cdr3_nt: TGTGCCAGCAGAAGGGGGGGCACTGAAGCTTTCTTT; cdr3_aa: CASRRGGTEAFF
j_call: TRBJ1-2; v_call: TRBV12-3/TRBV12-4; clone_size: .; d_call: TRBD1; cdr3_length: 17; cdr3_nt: TGTGCCAGCAGTTTTTGGGACAGGGACATTGGTAACTATGGCTACACCTTC; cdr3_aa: CASSFWDRDIGNYGYTF
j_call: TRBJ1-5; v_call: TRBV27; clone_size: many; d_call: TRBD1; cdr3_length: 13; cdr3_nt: TGTGCCAGCAGCCTACAGGGGAATCAGCCCCAGCATTTT; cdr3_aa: CASSLQGNQPQHF
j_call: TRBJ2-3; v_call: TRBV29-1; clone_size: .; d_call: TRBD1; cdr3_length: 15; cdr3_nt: TGCAGCGTTGACGGAACGGACAGGAGCACAGATACGCAGTATTTT; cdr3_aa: CSVDGTDRSTDTQYF
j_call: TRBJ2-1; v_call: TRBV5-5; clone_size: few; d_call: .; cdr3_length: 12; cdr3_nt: TGTGCCAGCCTTCTTACCTACAATGAGCAGTTCTTC; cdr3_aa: CASLLTYNEQFF
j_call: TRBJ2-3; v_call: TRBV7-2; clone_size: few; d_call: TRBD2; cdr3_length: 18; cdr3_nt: TGTGCCAGCAGTTTCCCGCCTAGCGGGGGCTATCGCACAGATACGCAGTATTTT; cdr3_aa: CASSFPPSGGYRTDTQYF
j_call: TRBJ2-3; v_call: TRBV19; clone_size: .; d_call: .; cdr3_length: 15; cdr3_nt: TGTGCCAGTAGTATAGCGCTAGGGCGGACAGATACGCAGTATTTT; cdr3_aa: CASSIALGRTDTQYF
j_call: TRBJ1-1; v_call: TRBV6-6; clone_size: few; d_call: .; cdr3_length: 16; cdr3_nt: TGTGCCAGCAGTTCCACGACCAATGAACCTCCGTTAGTAGCTTTCTTT; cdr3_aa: CASSSTTNEPPLVAFF
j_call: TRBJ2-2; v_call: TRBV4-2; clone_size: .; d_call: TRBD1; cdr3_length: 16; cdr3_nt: TGTGCCAGCAGCCAAGTGGAGACAGGGGAGCCCGGGGAGCTGTTTTTT; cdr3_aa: CASSQVETGEPGELFF
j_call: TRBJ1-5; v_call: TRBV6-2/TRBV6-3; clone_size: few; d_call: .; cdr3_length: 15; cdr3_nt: TGTGCCAGCAGTTACGCCTGGGGTGGCAATCAGCCCCAGCATTTT; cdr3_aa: CASSYAWGGNQPQHF
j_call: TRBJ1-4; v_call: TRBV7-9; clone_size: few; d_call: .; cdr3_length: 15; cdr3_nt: TGTGCCAGCAGCGAAGAGGGACGGGGGAATGAAAAACTGTTTTTT; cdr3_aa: CASSEEGRGNEKLFF
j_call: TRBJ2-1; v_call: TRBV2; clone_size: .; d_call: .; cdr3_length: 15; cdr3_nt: TGTGCCAGCAGTGAGAGAATGAGCTCCTACAATGAGCAGTTCTTC; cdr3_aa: CASSERMSSYNEQFF
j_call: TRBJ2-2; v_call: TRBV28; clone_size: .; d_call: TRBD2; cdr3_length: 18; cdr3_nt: TGTGCCAGCAGTTCCGGACTAGCGGGGGTAGGATTTACCGGGGAGCTGTTTTTT; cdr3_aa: CASSSGLAGVGFTGELFF
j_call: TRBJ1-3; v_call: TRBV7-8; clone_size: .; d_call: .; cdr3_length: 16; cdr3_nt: TGTGCCAGCATCCCTAGCCGACAGGTCCGGGCAAACACCATATATTTT; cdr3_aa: CASIPSRQVRANTIYF
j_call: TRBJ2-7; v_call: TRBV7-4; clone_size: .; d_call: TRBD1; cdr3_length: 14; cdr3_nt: TGTGCCAGCAGCCGGGACAGGGAGGGCTACGAGCAGTACTTC; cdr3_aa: CASSRDREGYEQYF
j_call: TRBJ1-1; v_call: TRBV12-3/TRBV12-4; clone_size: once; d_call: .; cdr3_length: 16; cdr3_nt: TGTGTCAGCACCCTAAACCCGGGCGGGGAGAACACTGAAGCTTTCTTT; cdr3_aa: CVSTLNPGGENTEAFF
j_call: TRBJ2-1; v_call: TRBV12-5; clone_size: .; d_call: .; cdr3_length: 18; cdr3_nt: TGTGCTAGTGGTTTGGTAATCGACCGCACACCGCCCTACAATGAGCAGTTCTTC; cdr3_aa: CASGLVIDRTPPYNEQFF
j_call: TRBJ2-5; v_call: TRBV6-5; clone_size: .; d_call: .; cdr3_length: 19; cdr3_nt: TGTGCCAGCAGCTTCAGGGTTGGGGGCGTTCTCTATCACGAAGAGACCCAGTACTTC; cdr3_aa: CASSFRVGGVLYHEETQYF
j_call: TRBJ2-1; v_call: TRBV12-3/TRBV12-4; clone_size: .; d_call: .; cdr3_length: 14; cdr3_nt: TGTGCCAGCCGACTCCTAGCCCGACCCAATGAGCAGTTCTTC; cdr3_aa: CASRLLARPNEQFF
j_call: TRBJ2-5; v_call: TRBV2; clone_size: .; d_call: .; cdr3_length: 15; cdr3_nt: TGTGCCAGCAGTCTCACGGCACCAGGGGGGGAGACCCAGTACTTC; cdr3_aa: CASSLTAPGGETQYF
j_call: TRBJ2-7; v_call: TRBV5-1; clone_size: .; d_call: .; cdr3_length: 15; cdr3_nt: TGCGCCAGCAGCTTAAAGCGGGACAGCTCCTACGAGCAGTACTTC; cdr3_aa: CASSLKRDSSYEQYF
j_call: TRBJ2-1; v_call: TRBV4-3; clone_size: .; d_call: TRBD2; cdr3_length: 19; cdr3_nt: TGCGCCAGCAGCCAAATTCAATCTTGGACTAGCGGGGACTACAATGAGCAGTTCTTC; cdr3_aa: CASSQIQSWTSGDYNEQFF
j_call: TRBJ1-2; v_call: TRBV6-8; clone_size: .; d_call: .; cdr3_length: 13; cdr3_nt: TGTGCCAGCAGTTACTCCGAGGTCTTTGGCTACACCTTC; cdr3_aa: CASSYSEVFGYTF
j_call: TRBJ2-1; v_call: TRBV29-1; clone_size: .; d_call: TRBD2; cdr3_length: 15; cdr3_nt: TGCAGCGCTTATGGGGACTTAGCGGGGGGGAATGAGCAGTTCTTC; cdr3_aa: CSAYGDLAGGNEQFF
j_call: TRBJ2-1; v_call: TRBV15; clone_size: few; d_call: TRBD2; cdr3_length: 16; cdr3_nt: TGTGCCACCAGCAGAGTCCCGACTAGCGGGGGTTATGAGCAGTTCTTC; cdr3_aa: CATSRVPTSGGYEQFF
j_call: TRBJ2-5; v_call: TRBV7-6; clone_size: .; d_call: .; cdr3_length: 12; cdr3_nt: TGTGCCAGCATCCACGACGGCGGGACCCAGTACTTC; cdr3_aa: CASIHDGGTQYF
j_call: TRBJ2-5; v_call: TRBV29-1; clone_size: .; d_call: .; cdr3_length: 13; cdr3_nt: TGCAGCGTTGAAACAGGGTACGAAGAGACCCAGTACTTC; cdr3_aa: CSVETGYEETQYF